This TCR beta chain was sequenced for a study of shared clonotypes between healthy human individuals. This CDR3 contains 17 residues. Measured with immunoSEQ multiplex PCR; TCRdb has only the in-frame clones, and not every one. The sample carries some 2,500,000 clones, more than 85% recorded once. This sequence was found in a man younger than 35 in good health. Some clones in this sample may be carry-over from other donors' samples. Sequencing input: naive CD4+ T cells from PBMCs. As for subset: CD45RA+ positively selected. V gene TRBV21-1 combines with J gene TRBJ2-3; the D call TRBD1 from the table was never checked on the DNA. TRBV21-1 is a documented pseudogene. The CDR3 nucleotides are TGTGCCAGCAGCTCGCCTCGGACATCCCCTAGCACAGATACGCAGTATTTT. It yields the protein CASSSPRTSPSTDTQYF.